This T cell receptor (beta chain) derives from a study of control samples from healthy donors and cancer patients. This table comes from immunoSEQ multiplex PCR, and its TCRdb copy is limited to in-frame clones, with some not included. The sample comprises approximately 170,000 clones, roughly nine tenths of which are singletons, and 1.2% to 1.5% rests with the top ten. CDR1 and CDR2 (germline): SNHLY, FYNNEI. V was pared by 6 bases and J by 3 bases, with 9 bases between. The CDR3 length is 12 residues. The chain joins TRBV2 to TRBJ2-7; perhaps TRBD2 as D (6 bases). This sequence originates from a man under 40 in good health. Source material: blood. CDR3 coding DNA: TGTGCCAGCAGCTCGGGACTCTACGAGCAGTACTTC. It translates to CASSSGLYEQYF. The entire variable domain, with the rest obtained from reference TRBV2 and TRBJ2-7, is as follows: EPEVTQTPSHQVTQMGQEVILRCVPISNHLYFYWYRQILGQKVEFLVSFYNNEISEKSEIFDDQFSVERPDGSNFTLKIRSTKLEDSAMYFCASSSGLYEQYFGPGTRLTVT.